This T cell receptor (beta chain) was observed in a study of regulatory T cells in long-lasting Graves disease. Germline V gene sequence: CDR1 MNHNS, CDR2 SASEGT. J was trimmed by 0 bases and V by 6 bases; bases with no gene match: 4. The CDR3 sequence is 14 residues long. This clonotype has more than one count but fewer than ten. To make TCR beta libraries, researchers used iRepertoire HTBI primers and Arm-PCR of CDR3 regions. TCRdb ran MiXCR on the multiplex PCR reads and lists one entry per CDR3 protein. The sample lists just over 600,000 distinct CDR3 sequences; 16% were seen once. The time point denotes: newly diagnosed GD, antithyroid drugs for less than 3 months. PBMCs were the source of the RNA used for TCR sequencing. This same sample was also part of a study on T cells in Graves' hyperthyroidism and ophthalmopathy.

The sequences come from peripheral blood mononuclear cells (PBMCs), collected at new diagnosis, from a patient treated with antithyroid drugs. The rearrangement uses TRBV6-1 and TRBJ2-7; TRBD2 aligns across 8 bases. This TCR derives from a woman between 25 and 40 years old with Graves disease. This CDR3 reads CASRDSGISYEQYF. The CDR3 nucleotides read TGTGCCAGCAGAGATAGCGGGATCTCCTACGAGCAGTACTTC.